The source of this T cell receptor beta chain is a study of T cells in Graves' hyperthyroidism and ophthalmopathy. Whole-study results and caveats: With a median lead of roughly 6.8 months before onset, the model predicted ophthalmopathy.

As concerns this clonotype: As yet, its antigen is unknown.

This CDR3 is 20 amino acids long. Germline CDR1 and CDR2: SEHNR and FQNEAQ (reference sequence). The V gene end was trimmed by 2 bases and the J gene end by 2 bases; junction bases not matched to a gene: 12. Amplified TCR beta CDR3 regions came from RNA transcripts. The HTBI primer set served for first-round RT-PCR of the TCR CDR3. MiXCR, run by TCRdb on the multiplex PCR reads, gives a single entry per CDR3 protein. This repertoire shows under 550,000 distinct CDR3 sequences, roughly 13% found once; its top ten account for 5% to 6%. Patients showing uncontrolled infection, other autoimmune disease, pregnancy or lactation were ineligible. The PBMCs had their origin in 7.5 to 10 ml of fresh peripheral blood.

The chain has TRBV7-9 and TRBJ2-5, with TRBD2 matching over 15 bases. This receptor was obtained from a woman aged 18-29 years with Graves' hyperthyroidism. Sequencing was carried out using blood. CDR3 amino acids: CASSLTVGTSGRIRQETQYF. The CDR3, as DNA: TGTGCCAGCAGCTTAACTGTTGGGACTAGCGGGAGGATAAGACAAGAGACCCAGTACTTC. Full variable domain (missing parts from reference TRBV7-9 and TRBJ2-5): DTGVSQNPRHKITKRGQNVTFRCDPISEHNRLYWYRQTLGQGPEFLTYFQNEAQLEKSRLLSDRFSAERPKGSFSTLEIQRTEQGDSAMYLCASSLTVGTSGRIRQETQYFGPGTRLLVL.